A selection of T cell receptor beta chains follows, all from one sample in a study of shared clonotypes between healthy human individuals. Sequenced by immunoSEQ multiplex PCR; TCRdb stores in-frame clones only, minus some. The sample has some 2.4 million clones, 80% to 95% seen once; the top ten hold 0.36%. Source material: naive CD4+ T cells from PBMCs. The source is a young man in good health. Some clones in this sample may be carry-over from other donors' samples. Both conserved end residues are part of each CDR3. Each record gives: V gene, clone size, J gene, D gene, CDR3 protein, CDR3 DNA. D genes are given only for firm matches. Clone size is shown for a subset of rows, as once, few, many or a class of expanded clone.

V gene: TRBV7-9; clone size: .; J gene: TRBJ1-1; D gene: .; CDR3 protein: CASSLAGTGYTEAFF; CDR3 DNA: TGTGCCAGCAGCTTAGCCGGGACGGGTTACACTGAAGCTTTCTTT
V gene: TRBV11-3; clone size: once; J gene: TRBJ2-1; D gene: .; CDR3 protein: CASSLGGPSGDEQFF; CDR3 DNA: TGTGCCAGCAGCTTAGGGGGACCCAGTGGCGATGAGCAGTTCTTC
V gene: TRBV5-1; clone size: .; J gene: TRBJ2-1; D gene: .; CDR3 protein: CASSSRGVYNEQFF; CDR3 DNA: TGCGCCAGCAGCTCTAGGGGGGTCTACAATGAGCAGTTCTTC
V gene: TRBV18; clone size: .; J gene: TRBJ2-3; D gene: .; CDR3 protein: CAIRQGTASTDTQYF; CDR3 DNA: TGTGCCATCCGCCAAGGCACTGCTAGCACAGATACGCAGTATTTT
V gene: TRBV15; clone size: once; J gene: TRBJ1-2; D gene: .; CDR3 protein: CATSRPSTGLYGYTF; CDR3 DNA: TGTGCCACCAGCAGACCCTCGACAGGTCTCTATGGCTACACCTTC
V gene: TRBV15; clone size: .; J gene: TRBJ2-2; D gene: TRBD2; CDR3 protein: CATSREGLAGGPNTGELFF; CDR3 DNA: TGTGCCACCAGCAGGGAGGGACTAGCGGGAGGACCTAACACCGGGGAGCTGTTTTTT
V gene: TRBV2; clone size: .; J gene: TRBJ1-1; D gene: .; CDR3 protein: CASSEQTTWETEAFF; CDR3 DNA: TGTGCCAGCAGTGAACAGACCACCTGGGAGACTGAAGCTTTCTTT
V gene: TRBV5-1; clone size: once; J gene: TRBJ2-3; D gene: .; CDR3 protein: CASSGADTQYF; CDR3 DNA: TGCGCCAGCAGCGGGGCAGATACGCAGTATTTT
V gene: TRBV5-4; clone size: .; J gene: TRBJ2-2; D gene: .; CDR3 protein: CASSLRSGLYTGELFF; CDR3 DNA: TGTGCCAGCAGCTTGAGGAGCGGATTGTACACCGGGGAGCTGTTTTTT
V gene: TRBV28; clone size: .; J gene: TRBJ2-7; D gene: .; CDR3 protein: CASSDYEQYF; CDR3 DNA: TGTGCCAGCTCTGATTACGAGCAGTACTTC
V gene: TRBV20-1; clone size: .; J gene: TRBJ1-5; D gene: .; CDR3 protein: CSAGVGQPQHF; CDR3 DNA: TGCAGTGCTGGAGTAGGTCAGCCCCAGCATTTT
V gene: TRBV27; clone size: once; J gene: TRBJ1-5; D gene: .; CDR3 protein: CASRPTGAGRQPQHF; CDR3 DNA: TGTGCCAGCAGACCCACGGGAGCCGGTAGGCAGCCCCAGCATTTT
V gene: TRBV5-1; clone size: .; J gene: TRBJ1-4; D gene: .; CDR3 protein: CASSSPANEKLFF; CDR3 DNA: TGCGCCAGCAGTAGTCCAGCTAATGAAAAACTGTTTTTT
V gene: TRBV20-1; clone size: .; J gene: TRBJ2-4; D gene: TRBD1; CDR3 protein: CSARGNIQYF; CDR3 DNA: TGCAGTGCCAGGGGGAACATTCAGTACTTC
V gene: TRBV28; clone size: .; J gene: TRBJ1-2; D gene: .; CDR3 protein: CASWGSSQFNYGYTF; CDR3 DNA: TGTGCCAGCTGGGGGAGCAGTCAATTTAACTATGGCTACACCTTC
V gene: TRBV9; clone size: .; J gene: TRBJ1-2; D gene: .; CDR3 protein: CASSAPSWGANYGYTF; CDR3 DNA: TGTGCCAGCAGCGCCCCTTCTTGGGGGGCGAACTATGGCTACACCTTC
V gene: TRBV28; clone size: .; J gene: TRBJ1-4; D gene: .; CDR3 protein: CASSAHTGNEKLFF; CDR3 DNA: TGTGCCAGCAGCGCCCACACAGGGAATGAAAAACTGTTTTTT
V gene: TRBV7-3; clone size: .; J gene: TRBJ1-1; D gene: TRBD1; CDR3 protein: CASSLIGQANAEAFF; CDR3 DNA: TGTGCCAGCAGCTTAATTGGACAGGCCAACGCTGAAGCTTTCTTT
V gene: TRBV27; clone size: .; J gene: TRBJ2-1; D gene: TRBD1; CDR3 protein: CASSLRQGGSSYNEQFF; CDR3 DNA: TGTGCCAGCAGTTTGAGACAGGGGGGAAGCTCCTACAATGAGCAGTTCTTC
V gene: TRBV18; clone size: .; J gene: TRBJ2-1; D gene: .; CDR3 protein: CASSRRDVYNEQFF; CDR3 DNA: TGTGCCAGCTCACGCCGGGACGTATACAATGAGCAGTTCTTC
V gene: TRBV6-1; clone size: .; J gene: TRBJ1-5; D gene: TRBD1; CDR3 protein: CASSSGQGSGQPQHF; CDR3 DNA: TGTGCCAGCAGTTCTGGACAGGGGTCAGGCCAGCCCCAGCATTTT
V gene: TRBV7-3; clone size: .; J gene: TRBJ2-3; D gene: TRBD2; CDR3 protein: CASSLLAGVRTDTQYF; CDR3 DNA: TGTGCCAGCAGCTTATTAGCGGGAGTAAGGACAGATACGCAGTATTTT
V gene: TRBV19; clone size: .; J gene: TRBJ1-2; D gene: .; CDR3 protein: CASSISTAADYGYTF; CDR3 DNA: TGTGCCAGTAGTATCTCAACGGCAGCCGACTATGGCTACACCTTC
V gene: TRBV7-9; clone size: .; J gene: TRBJ2-7; D gene: .; CDR3 protein: CASSYGEHEQYF; CDR3 DNA: TGTGCCAGCAGCTACGGAGAACACGAGCAGTACTTC
V gene: TRBV9; clone size: .; J gene: TRBJ2-1; D gene: .; CDR3 protein: CASSVLALGAEQFF; CDR3 DNA: TGTGCCAGCAGCGTACTGGCGCTGGGTGCTGAGCAGTTCTTC
V gene: TRBV6-1; clone size: few; J gene: TRBJ1-5; D gene: TRBD1; CDR3 protein: CASRTGQGNQPQHF; CDR3 DNA: TGTGCCAGCAGAACAGGACAGGGCAATCAGCCCCAGCATTTT
V gene: TRBV6-6; clone size: .; J gene: TRBJ2-7; D gene: TRBD1; CDR3 protein: CASKRDRDSEQYF; CDR3 DNA: TGTGCCAGCAAGAGGGACAGGGACTCCGAGCAGTACTTC
V gene: TRBV29-1; clone size: .; J gene: TRBJ1-2; D gene: .; CDR3 protein: CSVNRDLPGGYTF; CDR3 DNA: TGCAGCGTTAATCGGGACCTCCCAGGTGGCTACACCTTC
V gene: TRBV28; clone size: .; J gene: TRBJ1-2; D gene: .; CDR3 protein: CASSSGGVNYGYTF; CDR3 DNA: TGTGCCAGCAGTTCCGGGGGGGTTAACTATGGCTACACCTTC
V gene: TRBV5-1; clone size: .; J gene: TRBJ2-1; D gene: .; CDR3 protein: CASSGQGVIGSYNEQFF; CDR3 DNA: TGCGCCAGCAGTGGTCAGGGAGTAATTGGGTCCTACAATGAGCAGTTCTTC
V gene: TRBV5-1; clone size: .; J gene: TRBJ2-3; D gene: .; CDR3 protein: CASSLAGVSTDTQYF; CDR3 DNA: TGCGCCAGCAGCTTGGCAGGGGTCAGCACAGATACGCAGTATTTT
V gene: TRBV14; clone size: .; J gene: TRBJ2-5; D gene: .; CDR3 protein: CASSQDLGRRDQETQYF; CDR3 DNA: TGTGCCAGCAGCCAAGATTTAGGGCGGCGGGATCAAGAGACCCAGTACTTC
V gene: TRBV27; clone size: once; J gene: TRBJ1-1; D gene: .; CDR3 protein: CASSLGPGGTEAFF; CDR3 DNA: TGTGCCAGCAGTTTGGGCCCGGGGGGCACTGAAGCTTTCTTT
V gene: TRBV5-8; clone size: .; J gene: TRBJ2-4; D gene: .; CDR3 protein: CASSPRRTSQSPIQYF; CDR3 DNA: TGTGCCAGCTCTCCAAGACGGACCTCGCAGTCGCCCATTCAGTACTTC
V gene: TRBV29-1; clone size: .; J gene: TRBJ2-1; D gene: .; CDR3 protein: CSVVQPSYNEQFF; CDR3 DNA: TGCAGCGTTGTCCAACCAAGCTACAATGAGCAGTTCTTC
V gene: TRBV2; clone size: .; J gene: TRBJ1-4; D gene: TRBD1; CDR3 protein: CASTGQTNEKLFF; CDR3 DNA: TGTGCCAGCACGGGACAGACTAATGAAAAACTGTTTTTT
V gene: TRBV6-5; clone size: once; J gene: TRBJ2-7; D gene: TRBD1; CDR3 protein: CASITDRAPYEQYF; CDR3 DNA: TGTGCCAGCATTACGGACAGGGCTCCATACGAGCAGTACTTC
V gene: TRBV2; clone size: few; J gene: TRBJ1-1; D gene: .; CDR3 protein: CASSEGGKGTEAFF; CDR3 DNA: TGTGCCAGCAGTGAAGGGGGGAAGGGCACTGAAGCTTTCTTT
V gene: TRBV2; clone size: .; J gene: TRBJ2-7; D gene: .; CDR3 protein: CASTRASSYEQYF; CDR3 DNA: TGTGCCAGCACCAGGGCCTCCTCGTACGAGCAGTACTTC
V gene: TRBV6-5; clone size: .; J gene: TRBJ2-7; D gene: .; CDR3 protein: CASSYSTQGKSEQYF; CDR3 DNA: TGTGCCAGCAGTTACAGTACCCAGGGAAAGAGCGAGCAGTACTTC
V gene: TRBV5-1; clone size: .; J gene: TRBJ2-7; D gene: .; CDR3 protein: CASSLGPGPYEQYF; CDR3 DNA: TGCGCCAGCAGCTTGGGGCCGGGTCCCTACGAGCAGTACTTC
V gene: TRBV14; clone size: .; J gene: TRBJ2-5; D gene: TRBD1; CDR3 protein: CASSQDHGRGRGETQYF; CDR3 DNA: TGTGCCAGCAGCCAAGATCACGGCAGGGGGCGAGGAGAGACCCAGTACTTC
V gene: TRBV20-1; clone size: .; J gene: TRBJ2-1; D gene: .; CDR3 protein: CSARDWVEQFF; CDR3 DNA: TGCAGTGCTAGAGATTGGGTGGAGCAGTTCTTC
V gene: TRBV5-1; clone size: .; J gene: TRBJ2-1; D gene: TRBD1; CDR3 protein: CASSAWGQGYNEQFF; CDR3 DNA: TGCGCCAGCAGCGCGTGGGGACAGGGCTACAATGAGCAGTTCTTC
V gene: TRBV29-1; clone size: .; J gene: TRBJ1-1; D gene: .; CDR3 protein: CSAGRNTEAFF; CDR3 DNA: TGCAGCGCGGGGAGAAACACTGAAGCTTTCTTT
V gene: TRBV7-6; clone size: once; J gene: TRBJ1-2; D gene: .; CDR3 protein: CASSLAHGQGGYTF; CDR3 DNA: TGTGCCAGCAGCTTAGCGCACGGCCAAGGCGGCTACACCTTC
V gene: TRBV6-1; clone size: .; J gene: TRBJ1-5; D gene: .; CDR3 protein: CASRLRTVINQPQHF; CDR3 DNA: TGTGCCAGCAGGCTTAGGACAGTTATAAATCAGCCCCAGCATTTT
V gene: TRBV5-4; clone size: once; J gene: TRBJ2-5; D gene: TRBD2; CDR3 protein: CASRNKTGTSVEETQYF; CDR3 DNA: TGTGCCAGCAGAAATAAAACCGGGACTAGCGTCGAGGAGACCCAGTACTTC
V gene: TRBV5-6; clone size: .; J gene: TRBJ2-1; D gene: .; CDR3 protein: CASSLGTFPYYNEQFF; CDR3 DNA: TGTGCCAGCAGCTTGGGTACTTTTCCCTATTACAATGAGCAGTTCTTC
V gene: TRBV28; clone size: .; J gene: TRBJ1-2; D gene: .; CDR3 protein: CASSSPRGYTF; CDR3 DNA: TGTGCCAGCAGCAGTCCTCGAGGCTACACCTTC
V gene: TRBV5-8; clone size: .; J gene: TRBJ2-7; D gene: .; CDR3 protein: CASSRGRRESYEQYF; CDR3 DNA: TGTGCCAGCAGCCGGGGGCGGCGGGAGTCCTACGAGCAGTACTTC